This T cell receptor (beta chain) was profiled in a study of blood T cell repertoires in COVID-19. Overall study context: PBMCs, B-cell-depleted T cells, or T cells were the source of the cDNA or gDNA that made up the material.

In the authors' workflow: Amplification of reference gene primers was used by the study to estimate nucleated cell counts. TCRdb's copy holds only in-frame clones and misses some; the assay was immunoSEQ multiplex PCR. That table gives V, J and clone size, and the DNA gave D and trimming. This table has roughly 80,000 clones, around 80% appearing once. The CDR3 contains 14 residues. Trimming stripped 0 bases from V and 8 bases from J, with 11 bases between. From germline, CDR1 is SGHRS and CDR2 YFSETQ. The sequence was collected from a man at least 80 years old with acute or convalescent COVID-19. Sequenced input: peripheral blood. V gene TRBV5-1 combines with J gene TRBJ1-4, with D perhaps matching TRBD1 (5 bases). CDR3 DNA sequence: TGCGCCAGCAGCTTGGGCAGGGATCCGGAAAAACTGTTTTTT. Amino acids: CASSLGRDPEKLFF.